Listed here are 5 T cell receptor beta chains from one sample, sequenced in a study of read filtering for tumor transcriptome and immune sequencing. From approximately 430 ng of RNA, a library with molecular barcoded alpha/delta and beta/gamma adaptors was made. TCRdb recomputed calls from the reads with MiXCR, one row per CDR3 protein. Of approximately 90,000 distinct CDR3 sequences listed, 9% to 15% are singletons. The sample was a population of CD138-negative cells sorted from bone marrow. Receptors originate from a donor older than 35 with multiple myeloma.

This clonotype was seen repeatedly, ten times or more. The chain joins TRBV24-1 to TRBJ2-5; 12 nucleotides match TRBD1. The CDR3 spans 19 residues. Germline V gives CDR1 KGHDR, CDR2 SFDVKD. After removal of 3 bases from V and 2 bases from J, the junction contained 12 bases not matched to a gene. DNA for the CDR3: TGTGCCACCAGTGATCCCCCGGGACAGGGGGCGGCCCTTCAAGAGACCCAGTACTTC. Translating it yields CATSDPPGQGAALQETQYF.

This clonotype was seen more than once but under ten times. V is TRBV14 and J is TRBJ2-5, with D possibly matching TRBD1 (5 bases). This CDR3 is built from 15 residues. Germline V gene sequence: CDR1 SGHDN, CDR2 FVKESK. Between the trimmed V and J ends, which lost 0 bases and 6 bases, there was a span of 14 bases. CDR3 sequence reads: CASSQEQGHVQTQYF. Written as DNA, the CDR3 is TGTGCCAGCAGCCAAGAGCAGGGCCACGTCCAGACCCAGTACTTC.

This clonotype was picked up many times. This chain links TRBV5-1 with TRBJ2-5; TRBD1 agrees at 10 bases. The ends lost 0 bases at V and 3 bases at J; junction bases unmatched: 2. Germline CDR1 is SGHRS and CDR2 is YFSETQ. There are 15 residues in the CDR3. CDR3 loop: CASSLAGTGEETQYF. DNA for the CDR3: TGCGCCAGCAGCTTGGCAGGGACAGGGGAAGAGACCCAGTACTTC.

The chain employs TRBV3-1 and TRBJ2-1; maybe TRBD2 (5 bases). V was trimmed by 4 bases and J by 7 bases, leaving 11 bases between them. CDR3 length: 13 residues. In germline, CDR1 is LGHDT, CDR2 YNNKEL (reference sequence). CDR3 DNA sequence: TGTGCCAGCAGCCCCTACCGGAGGAATGAGCAGTTCTTC. The encoded protein is CASSPYRRNEQFF.

This clonotype has at least ten counts. The chain recombines TRBV6-2 or TRBV6-3 with TRBJ2-7; tentative D call: TRBD2 (6 bases). Germline CDR1 and CDR2: MNHEY and SVGEGT. V lost 4 bases, J lost 9 bases, and 16 bases lay in between. The CDR3 length is 13 residues. DNA of the CDR3: TGTGCCAGCAGTTTAAATACTAGCCCGGTGCAGTACTTC. Translating gives CASSLNTSPVQYF.